This TCR beta chain was identified in a study of T-cell memory formation after mild COVID-19. V gave up 5 bases and J gave up 10 bases; unmatched junction bases: 15. The CDR3 is 15 residues long. Per the germline V gene, CDR1 is SGHRS and CDR2 is YFSETQ. TCRdb reprocessed the 5' RACE reads with MiXCR, giving one entry per CDR3 protein. The sample lists under 250,000 distinct CDR3 sequences; about 11% were seen once. The sample was PBMCs or a T cell subset sorted from them (not recorded which). The J gene is TRBJ2-1, the V gene TRBV5-1; 7 bases align to TRBD2. This clonotype was obtained from a man younger than 35 who had mild COVID-19 (a few samples of this study predate the infection). Cell type and time point are not known. The CDR3 reads CASRMGGSSFAEQFF. CDR3 nucleotides: TGCGCCAGCAGGATGGGGGGGTCCTCCTTTGCCGAGCAGTTCTTC.